This T cell receptor (beta chain) was identified during a study of blood T cell repertoires in COVID-19. V was shortened by 8 bases and J by 10 bases, with 10 bases between the two germline ends. This CDR3 spans 10 amino acids. Germline loops: CDR1 MRHNA, CDR2 SNTAGT. The assay was immunoSEQ multiplex PCR, and TCRdb's table has in-frame clones only and misses some. The table shows 200,000 to 250,000 clones, with 82% occurring only once. The sample comprised peripheral blood. The clonotype comes from a woman aged 40 to 55 with acute or convalescent COVID-19. This rearrangement joins TRBV6-4 to TRBJ2-3; D gene ambiguous. CDR3 coding DNA: TGTGCCAGCGCTCAGTCAGCGCAGTATTTT. It encodes CASAQSAQYF.